Listed here are 15 T cell receptor beta chains from one sample, sequenced in a study of vaccination and CD4 T cells after COVID-19. Their specific antigens are unknown. Sequencing of cultured CD4+ T cell DNA used the Oncomine TCR Beta short-read assay. TCRdb used MiXCR to reprocess the PCR reads, holding one entry per CDR3 protein. The data hold 15,000 to 17,000 distinct CDR3 sequences, with 39% observed a single time. The treatment was: approximately 11-day PBMC culture with coronavirus spike peptide pools or control peptides (ViraFEST assay). This sample comprised CD4+ T cells from blood, cultured in vitro, obtained before SARS-CoV-2 vaccination. The receptor source for this set is a human donor who had recovered from COVID-19.

The V call is TRBV11-3, the J call TRBJ2-3; TRBD1 matches 8 bases. Unmatched junction bases numbered 7, after V lost 5 bases and J lost 6 bases. Germline loops: CDR1 SGHNT, CDR2 YENEEA. CDR3 length: 14 amino acids. CDR3 sequence reads: CASSDRTGPDTQYF. The CDR3 DNA sequence: TGTGCCAGCAGCGACCGGACAGGGCCGGATACGCAGTATTTT.

The chain recombines TRBV29-1 with TRBJ1-1; D is perhaps TRBD1 (6 bases). Between the trimmed V and J ends, which lost 4 bases and 3 bases, there was a span of 18 bases. Germline values: CDR1 SQVTM, CDR2 ANQGSEA. The CDR3 has 15 amino acids. CDR3 nucleotides: TGCAGCGTTGTGGGGGCCCCCGGTCGAGACACTGAAGCTTTCTTT. Its translation is CSVVGAPGRDTEAFF.

The genes are TRBV2 and TRBJ2-3, with D uncertain. The CDR3 sequence is 13 residues long. The germline V and J ends were trimmed by 0 bases and 6 bases, with 7 bases remaining between them. Germline assignment: CDR1 SNHLY and CDR2 FYNNEI. This chain's CDR3 is CASSEALADTQYF. The DNA of the CDR3 is TGTGCCAGCAGTGAAGCGCTTGCGGATACGCAGTATTTT.

This chain joins TRBV9 and TRBJ2-7; D is perhaps TRBD1 (7 bases). The length of the CDR3 is 13 residues. CDR1 SGDLS and CDR2 YYNGEE come from the germline V gene. The V end lost 7 bases, the J end lost 6 bases, and 17 bases lay between the germline ends. CDR3 in amino acids: CASGGTVDGEQYF. CDR3 coding DNA: TGTGCCAGCGGGGGGACAGTCGACGGCGAGCAGTACTTC.

This clonotype was observed a single time. The chain employs TRBV12-3 or TRBV12-4 and TRBJ1-5; D is ambiguous. The CDR3 has 13 amino acids. Trimming left V 2 bases short and J 5 bases short, with 7 bases between. The DNA of the CDR3 is TGTGCCAGCAGTTTATCTGCTGATCAGCCCCAGCATTTT. Protein product: CASSLSADQPQHF.

CDR3 nucleotides: TGTGCCAGCAGTTTGGGGTTAAACTATGGCTACACCTTC. Its translation is CASSLGLNYGYTF. The chain combines TRBV7-2 with TRBJ1-2; D is unresolved. Germline assignment: CDR1 SGHTA and CDR2 FQGNSA. The V end was cut by 6 bases, the J end by 2 bases, with 10 bases between. This CDR3 has 13 residues.

The rearrangement uses TRBV7-8 and TRBJ2-3; D gene ambiguous. V gave up 5 bases and J gave up 0 bases, with 9 bases separating them. CDR3 length: 14 amino acids. CDR1 is SGHVS, CDR2 FQNEAQ, per germline. This CDR3 is CASSVRTSTDTQYF. DNA of the CDR3: TGTGCCAGCAGCGTTAGAACTAGCACAGATACGCAGTATTTT.

This clonotype was counted a few times. This chain's CDR3 is CASSIPGRRETQYF. The DNA of the CDR3 is TGTGCCAGTAGTATTCCCGGGAGGAGAGAGACCCAGTACTTC. The chain links TRBV19 to TRBJ2-5; TRBD2 aligns across 7 bases. The germline V gene encodes CDR1 LNHDA and CDR2 SQIVND (reference sequence). CDR3 length: 14 residues. Germline trimming cut 3 bases from V and 4 bases from J; bases unmatched to any gene: 5.

V is TRBV6-1 and J is TRBJ1-5, with D possibly being TRBD1 (6 bases). The germline V gene encodes CDR1 MNHNS and CDR2 SASEGT. V shed 6 bases and J shed 3 bases, with 12 bases lying between them. The CDR3 runs to 14 residues. CDR3 DNA: TGTGCCAGCAGGGACAGTCAGTCCAATCAGCCCCAGCATTTT. It codes for CASRDSQSNQPQHF.

This clonotype has only a few counts. The chain combines TRBV7-9 with TRBJ2-3; D might be TRBD2 (7 bases). The CDR3 spans 16 residues. CDR1 and CDR2 from the germline V gene are SEHNR and FQNEAQ (reference sequence). The V gene lost 6 bases and the J gene lost 3 bases, with 19 bases spanning the gap. CDR3 coding DNA: TGTGCCAGCAGGAATCGGCGAGCGGGGACAACAGATACGCAGTATTTT. This translates into CASRNRRAGTTDTQYF.

This clonotype was seen only a few times. The chain combines TRBV19 with TRBJ1-5; D might be TRBD1 (6 bases). CDR3 length equals 15 residues. Germline CDR1 and CDR2: LNHDA and SQIVND (reference sequence). V dropped 5 bases and J dropped 0 bases, with 11 bases sitting between them. CDR3 nucleotide sequence: TGTGCCAGTAGTGCTGGACAGTATAGCAATCAGCCCCAGCATTTT. It translates to CASSAGQYSNQPQHF.

The chain employs TRBV30 and TRBJ2-7, with 9 bases aligning to TRBD2. Germline V lookup: CDR1 GTSNPN, CDR2 SVGIG (reference sequence). The CDR3 is 13 residues long. V lost 4 bases to trimming and J lost 2 bases; unmatched junction nucleotides: 3. Written as DNA, the CDR3 is TGTGCCTGGAAAGCGGGGGGCGCCTACGAGCAGTACTTC. It is translated as CAWKAGGAYEQYF.

The chain joins TRBV27 to TRBJ2-2; TRBD1 aligns across 9 bases. Trimming at V came to 6 bases and at J to 2 bases, leaving 7 bases not matched to a gene. CDR1 and CDR2 from the germline V gene are MNHEY and SMNVEV (reference sequence). This CDR3 is 16 amino acids long. The chain's CDR3 is CASSGGQGFNTGELFF. The CDR3 DNA is TGTGCCAGCAGCGGCGGACAGGGGTTTAACACCGGGGAGCTGTTTTTT.

This clonotype was found a few times. The CDR3 nucleotides read TGCAGTGCGACGACAGCCCTCCAGTTGAGCAATCAGCCCCAGCATTTT. Translated: CSATTALQLSNQPQHF. The J gene is TRBJ1-5, the V gene TRBV20-1; weak D call: TRBD1 (5 bases). The CDR3 loop spans 16 amino acids. CDR1 and CDR2 (germline): DFQATT, SNEGSKA (reference sequence). V lost 6 bases and J lost 1, with 19 bases in between.

The rearrangement joins TRBV24-1 to TRBJ1-4; D possibly corresponds to TRBD1 (5 bases). Germline V gene data show CDR1 as KGHDR and CDR2 as SFDVKD. Trimming removed 4 bases at V and 12 bases at J, with 17 bases between. This CDR3 is built from 14 residues. The CDR3 reads CATSENQHGGELFF. CDR3 DNA: TGTGCCACCAGTGAAAACCAACACGGGGGAGAACTGTTTTTT.